These T cell receptor beta chains were read from a single sample in a study of technical replicates of blood from a few donors. Sequenced by immunoSEQ multiplex PCR; TCRdb stores in-frame clones only, minus some. The top ten clones hold 5% to 6.5% of a sample with around 58,000 clones, about 88% of them seen once. The material sequenced was PBMCs. The receptor set was obtained from a human donor in good health. Some clones in this sample may be carry-over from other donors' samples. Each CDR3 is given without its conserved first and last residue.

v_call,j_call,cdr3_aa
TRBV9,TRBJ2-5,ASSVLAGAQETQY
TRBV11-2,TRBJ1-2,ASSLETGKYGYT
TRBV7-6,TRBJ2-1,ASSTDYYNEQF
TRBV6-5,TRBJ2-2,ASSYSTGLRTGELF
TRBV27,TRBJ1-1,ASSLYAIGTEAF
TRBV5-4,TRBJ1-5,ASSAGRNQPQH
TRBV13,TRBJ2-1,ASSILAGGKSNEQF
TRBV4-2,TRBJ2-2,ASSPSAGNGELF
TRBV19,TRBJ1-5,ASKTGGLDQPQH
TRBV5-1,TRBJ2-7,ASSLGGGGASEQY
TRBV30,TRBJ2-7,AWTLGTGLYEQY
TRBV2,TRBJ2-7,ASSEEQGSPYEQY
TRBV7-2,TRBJ2-1,ASSYPGTSGRLQF
TRBV2,TRBJ2-1,ASGTYNEQF
TRBV5-1,TRBJ2-1,ASSLAFGSNDEQF
TRBV5-1,TRBJ2-1,APIAGASYNEQF
TRBV7-9,TRBJ2-7,ASSPGQGHEQY
TRBV6-5,TRBJ2-3,ASSYAGTHFPDTQY
TRBV7-6,TRBJ2-7,ASSPSPGVSYEQY
TRBV19,TRBJ1-4,ASRQLGQGEEKLF
TRBV19,TRBJ2-2,ASSRMAGARPGELF
TRBV6-1,TRBJ1-1,ASTFHRENTEAF
TRBV18,TRBJ2-3,ASSPPSLAGTDTQY
TRBV10-2,TRBJ2-1,ATSGRGQGYEQF
TRBV9,TRBJ1-1,ASSVGAGFMNTEAF
TRBV18,TRBJ1-2,ASSHDLEDYGYT
TRBV19,TRBJ1-1,ASSPSAGGLGTEAF
TRBV11-1,TRBJ2-1,ASSSYLYNEQF
TRBV10-3,TRBJ2-1,AISEVTSVNNEQF
TRBV6-5,TRBJ1-5,ASSSGQGKGQPQH
TRBV4-3,TRBJ2-1,ASSQQRTRAQDEQF
TRBV7-2,TRBJ1-1,ASSYDRVEVSTEAF
TRBV6-6,TRBJ1-3,ASSDRGGSGNTIY
TRBV10-3,TRBJ1-6,AIRAQGAQNSPLH
TRBV7-2,TRBJ2-7,ASSLSGYEQY
TRBV6-1,TRBJ1-2,ASRTGTVANYGYT
TRBV7-9,TRBJ2-7,ASSPQGLAATSYEQY
TRBV19,TRBJ2-2,ASSIGTGLNGELF
TRBV6-6,TRBJ1-5,ASSGTVVGQPQH
TRBV6-1,TRBJ1-4,ASKRGQLNEKLF
TRBV7-9,TRBJ2-6,ASSLHSISGANVLT
TRBV6-6,TRBJ1-4,ASSPGQGDEKLF
TRBV2,TRBJ2-7,ATGGSDQLFYEQY
TRBV6-4,TRBJ2-2,ASTAGGDTGELF
TRBV6-6,TRBJ2-2,ATKNGGANTGELF
TRBV5-1,TRBJ1-6,ASSLEWGRTPLH
TRBV6-1,TRBJ2-3,ASSAGTSGFTDTQY
TRBV5-6,TRBJ1-6,ASSPPGSYNSPLH
TRBV11-2,TRBJ2-7,ASSAYPSPSGGPYEQY
TRBV30,TRBJ2-5,AYLGGGQETQY
TRBV27,TRBJ1-4,ASRGDSSNEKLF
TRBV6-5,TRBJ1-6,ASSYGPGTALH
TRBV6-1,TRBJ1-6,ASRVGGNSPLH